This T cell receptor (beta chain) was sequenced during a study of cytotoxic CD8 clonotypes in ibrutinib-treated CLL. Study information: Of the patients, about a dozen were relapsed/refractory, 15 treatment-naive and around 17 IGHV unmutated. Response samples were obtained once patients had received a median around 12 months of treatment, range 6 to 36. Findings and limits, study-wide: Circulating CD8+ T-cell counts were tracked by baseline clonality, which exceeded that of age-matched healthy donors. Public clonotypes were rare and shrank or held steady on treatment.

Notes on this clone: What it binds is unknown.

The CDR3 contains 18 residues. The V gene's germline CDR1 is MDHEN and CDR2 SYDVKM. V lost 6 bases to trimming and J lost 1 base; unmatched junction nucleotides: 11. The method was immunoSEQ multiplex PCR; TCRdb's version includes in-frame clones alone and lacks a portion of them. The sample gives a few hundred thousand clones, roughly 74% of which show up once; about 16% is in the top ten. Sequencing was performed on PBMCs, taken after 24 months of ibrutinib treatment. The chain carries TRBV28 and TRBJ2-1; TRBD2 aligns across 11 bases. The sequence was obtained from a human donor with chronic lymphocytic leukemia. The CDR3: CASRDHGLAGLSYNEQFF. CDR3 DNA sequence: TGTGCCAGCAGAGACCACGGACTAGCGGGTCTTTCCTACAATGAGCAGTTCTTC.